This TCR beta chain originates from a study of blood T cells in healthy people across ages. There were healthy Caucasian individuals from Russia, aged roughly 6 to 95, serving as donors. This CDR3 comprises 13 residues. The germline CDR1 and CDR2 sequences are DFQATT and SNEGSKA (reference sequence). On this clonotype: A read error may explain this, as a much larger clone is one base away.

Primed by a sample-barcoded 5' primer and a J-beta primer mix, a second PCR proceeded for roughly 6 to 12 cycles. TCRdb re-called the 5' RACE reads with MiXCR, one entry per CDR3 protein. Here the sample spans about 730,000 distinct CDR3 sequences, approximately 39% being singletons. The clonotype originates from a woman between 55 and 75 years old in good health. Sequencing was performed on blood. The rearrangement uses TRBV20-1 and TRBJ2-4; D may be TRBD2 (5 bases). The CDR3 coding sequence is TGCAGTGCTAGAGAAACGGACTTGGGCATTCAGTGCTTC. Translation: CSARETDLGIQCF.